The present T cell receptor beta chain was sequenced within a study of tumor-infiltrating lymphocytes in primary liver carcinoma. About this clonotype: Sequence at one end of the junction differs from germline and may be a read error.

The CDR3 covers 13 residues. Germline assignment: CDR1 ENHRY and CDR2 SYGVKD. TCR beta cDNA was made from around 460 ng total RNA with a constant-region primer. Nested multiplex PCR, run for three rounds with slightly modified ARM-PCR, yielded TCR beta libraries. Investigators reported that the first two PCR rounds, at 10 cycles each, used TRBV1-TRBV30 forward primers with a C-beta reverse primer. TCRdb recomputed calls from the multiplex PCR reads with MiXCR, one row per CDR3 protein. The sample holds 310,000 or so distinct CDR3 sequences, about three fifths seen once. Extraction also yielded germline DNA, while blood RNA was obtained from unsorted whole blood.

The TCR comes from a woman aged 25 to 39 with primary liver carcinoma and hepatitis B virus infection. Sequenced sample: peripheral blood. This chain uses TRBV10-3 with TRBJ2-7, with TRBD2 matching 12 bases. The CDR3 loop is CAIIEGLAGEQYF. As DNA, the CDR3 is TGTGCCATCATTGAGGGACTAGCGGGTGAGCAGTACTTC.